The 29 T cell receptor beta chains below were found in one sample sequenced in a study of blood T cell repertoires in COVID-19. The method was immunoSEQ multiplex PCR; TCRdb's version includes in-frame clones alone and lacks a portion of them. Here the sample spans about 100,000 clones, around 84% being singletons. The sample comprised peripheral blood. These receptor sequences come from a man aged 50-59 years with active or convalescent COVID-19.

V and J are TRBV5-5 and TRBJ2-7; TRBD1 agrees at 10 bases. This CDR3 spans 14 amino acids. V dropped 2 bases and J dropped 4; count of bases not matched to a gene: 3. From germline, CDR1 is SGHKS and CDR2 YYEKEE (reference sequence). This chain's CDR3 is CASSFGQGGYEQYV. The CDR3 DNA is TGTGCCAGCAGCTTTGGACAGGGGGGATACGAGCAGTACGTC.

In this sample, this clone turned up once. The J gene is TRBJ2-5, the V gene TRBV6-5, with 10 bases fitting TRBD1. This CDR3 has 15 residues. Germline lookup yields CDR1 MNHEY and CDR2 SVGAGI. V lost 5 bases, J lost 5 bases, and 8 bases stayed unmatched. CDR3 sequence reads: CASSRGTGEGETQYF. The CDR3 DNA reads TGTGCCAGCAGTAGAGGGACAGGGGAGGGGGAGACCCAGTACTTC.

As for this clone: The identical CDR3 is also encoded by other nucleotide sequences in the sample. The V gene is TRBV28, the J gene TRBJ1-1; TRBD1 matches 9 bases. The CDR3 loop spans 13 amino acids. With V trimmed by 6 bases and J by 5 bases, 4 bases remained unmatched. Germline-derived CDR1 and CDR2 are MDHEN and SYDVKM. The CDR3 DNA is TGTGCCAGCAGCTTGACAGGGGGGACTGAAGCTTTCTTT. Translating gives CASSLTGGTEAFF.

The chain carries TRBV19 and TRBJ2-5; TRBD2 matches 10 bases. Germline V CDR1 and CDR2: LNHDA, SQIVND (reference sequence). Trimming at V came to 1 base and at J to 4 bases, leaving 3 bases not matched to a gene. This CDR3 contains 15 residues. The CDR3 here is CASSIGASGGETQYF. CDR3 nucleotides: TGTGCCAGTAGTATAGGTGCTAGCGGGGGAGAGACCCAGTACTTC.

The gene calls are TRBV18 and TRBJ1-2, with 8 bases aligning to TRBD1. Per germline, CDR1 KGHSH and CDR2 LQKENI. The J segment lost 3 bases and the V segment lost 4 bases, leaving 10 bases of the junction unmatched. The CDR3 runs to 16 residues. CDR3 coding DNA: TGTGCCAGCTCACGCTTGTGGCAGGGGGCGGACTATGGCTACACCTTC. Its translation is CASSRLWQGADYGYTF.

In this sample, this clone turned up a few times. The chain uses TRBV3-1 (or the pseudogene TRBV3-2) and TRBJ1-1; unclear D gene. The CDR3 has 13 residues. Germline V gene sequence: CDR1 LGHDT, CDR2 YNNKEL (reference sequence). The V end lost 8 bases, the J end lost 1 base, and 11 bases lay between the germline ends. The CDR3 region has the DNA TGTGCCAGCCCCAGACTCCCGAACACTGAAGCTTTCTTT. Protein: CASPRLPNTEAFF.

This clone was found a few times. The chain employs TRBV6-6 and TRBJ2-5; TRBD2 agrees at 9 bases. The CDR3 runs 16 residues. CDR1 and CDR2 (germline): MNHNY, SVGAGI (reference sequence). V gave up 2 bases and J gave up 5 bases; unmatched junction bases: 9. The CDR3 nucleotides read TGTGCCAGCAGTTACAATGGGGGGCTAGCGGGGGAGACCCAGTACTTC. Protein: CASSYNGGLAGETQYF.

The chain is built from TRBV6-5 and TRBJ1-5; D not resolved. The V gene lost 6 bases and the J gene lost 5 bases, with 11 bases spanning the gap. This CDR3 contains 13 residues. Per the germline V gene, CDR1 is MNHEY and CDR2 is SVGAGI. The CDR3 reads CASRETRDQPQHF. DNA for the CDR3: TGTGCCAGCAGGGAGACGAGGGATCAGCCCCAGCATTTT.

V and J are TRBV24-1 and TRBJ1-6; D remains unclear. V was trimmed by 4 bases and J by 0 bases, leaving 15 bases between them. Germline loops: CDR1 KGHDR, CDR2 SFDVKD. The CDR3 runs to 18 residues. The CDR3 region is CATSEGRGGFSYNSPLHF. The DNA of the CDR3 is TGTGCCACCAGTGAGGGCAGAGGAGGTTTCTCCTATAATTCACCCCTCCACTTT.

This rearrangement joins TRBV29-1 to TRBJ1-4; D unresolved. The CDR3 covers 12 residues. Deletions cut 6 bases from V and 3 bases from J, with 8 bases between. Germline V gene lookup returns CDR1 SQVTM and CDR2 ANQGSEA. As DNA, the CDR3 is TGCAGCGTACGGGGTTCTAATGAAAAACTGTTTTTT. It yields the protein CSVRGSNEKLFF.

This chain uses TRBV9 with TRBJ1-5; TRBD1 matches at 7 bases. CDR1 is SGDLS and CDR2 is YYNGEE in the germline V gene. The CDR3 is 15 amino acids. V trimming: 4 bases; J trimming: 8 bases; junction bases outside the gene matches: 12. The CDR3 protein is CASSPHGQAYEPQHF. DNA of the CDR3: TGTGCCAGCAGCCCCCACGGACAGGCCTATGAGCCCCAGCATTTT.

The chain links TRBV6-5 to TRBJ2-1; TRBD1 aligns across 10 bases. V trimming: 6 bases; J trimming: 3 bases; junction bases outside the gene matches: 5. The CDR3 loop spans 15 amino acids. Germline V gene data show CDR1 as MNHEY and CDR2 as SVGAGI. In nucleotides, the CDR3 is TGTGCCAGCAGCGGACAGGGGGAAAACTACAATGAGCAGTTCTTC. Translated, it gives CASSGQGENYNEQFF.

This clone was counted once. This chain links TRBV1 with TRBJ1-5; TRBD1 is the table's D call and was not checked against the DNA. TRBV1 is assigned pseudogene status. The CDR3 runs to 16 residues. CDR3 DNA sequence: TGCACCAGCAGCCAAGGTCCGACAGACATATATCAGCCCCAGCATTTT. It encodes CTSSQGPTDIYQPQHF.

V and J are TRBV18 and TRBJ2-2; TRBD2 aligns across 9 bases. The ends lost 0 bases at V and 0 bases at J; junction bases unmatched: 2. Germline CDR1 reads KGHSH; CDR2 reads LQKENI. This CDR3 is built from 17 residues. The CDR3 protein is CASSPPSGGTNTGELFF. CDR3 in DNA: TGTGCCAGCTCACCACCTAGCGGGGGAACGAACACCGGGGAGCTGTTTTTT.

The rearrangement joins TRBV9 to TRBJ2-3; 10 nucleotides align to TRBD2. The length of the CDR3 is 15 residues. CDR1 is SGDLS and CDR2 is YYNGEE in the germline V gene. V lost 0 bases, J lost 5 bases, and 3 bases stayed unmatched. CDR3 in DNA: TGTGCCAGCAGCGTAGCAGCGGGGGGGCAAGATACGCAGTATTTT. Protein product: CASSVAAGGQDTQYF.

The J gene is TRBJ2-7, the V gene TRBV18; D is undetermined. Germline-derived CDR1 and CDR2 are KGHSH and LQKENI. V was clipped by 6 bases and J by 7 bases, with 13 bases between them. This CDR3 spans 12 amino acids. CDR3: CASSHNLEEQYF. DNA of the CDR3: TGTGCCAGCTCCCACAACCTAGAAGAGCAGTACTTC.

Details on this clone: The sample carries other DNA sequences with the same CDR3. The gene calls are TRBV3-1 (or the pseudogene TRBV3-2) and TRBJ1-2; 9 bases fit TRBD1. CDR1 and CDR2 from the germline V gene are LGHDT and YNNKEL (reference sequence). This CDR3 is built from 15 residues. With 4 bases clipped from V and 4 bases from J, the junction kept 7 bases outside the gene matches. DNA of the CDR3: TGTGCCAGCAGCCTTAGACAGGGGGTCGGCTATGGCTACACCTTC. This translates into CASSLRQGVGYGYTF.

This clone was picked up one time. This chain connects TRBV27 to TRBJ1-6; 12 nucleotides line up with TRBD1. The CDR3 has 14 residues. Germline assignment: CDR1 MNHEY and CDR2 SMNVEV (reference sequence). After removal of 6 bases from V and 11 bases from J, the junction contained 5 bases not matched to a gene. In DNA form, the CDR3 reads TGTGCCAGCAGGGGGGGACAGGGGGCTACACCCCTCCACTTT. It encodes CASRGGQGATPLHF.

CDR3 coding DNA: TGTGCCAGCAGTTACGTCCGGGCAACTAATGAAAAACTGTTTTTT. Translation gives CASSYVRATNEKLFF. The gene calls are TRBV6-5 and TRBJ1-4; the D is unclear. Trimming pared 2 bases from V and 0 bases from J, leaving 7 bases between. Germline V gene data show CDR1 as MNHEY and CDR2 as SVGAGI. The CDR3 runs 15 residues.

The chain has TRBV18 and TRBJ2-2, with 10 bases aligning to TRBD1. Germline values: CDR1 KGHSH, CDR2 LQKENI. The CDR3 contains 19 residues. J lost 6 bases, V lost 1 base, and 14 bases had no gene match. CDR3 amino acids: CASSPQRLAGTGEAGELFF. The DNA of the CDR3 is TGTGCCAGCTCACCACAACGACTTGCCGGGACAGGGGAGGCCGGGGAGCTGTTTTTT. Combining the CDR3 with reference TRBV18 and TRBJ2-2 gives the whole variable domain NAGVMQNPRHLVRRRGQEARLRCSPMKGHSHVYWYRQLPEEGLKFMVYLQKENIIDESGMPKERFSAEFPKEGPSILRIQQVVRGDSAAYFCASSPQRLAGTGEAGELFFGEGSRLTVL.

The gene calls are TRBV19 and TRBJ2-2; D is possibly TRBD1 (5 bases). V dropped 5 bases and J dropped 2 bases, with 9 bases sitting between them. Germline CDR1 is LNHDA and CDR2 is SQIVND (reference sequence). This CDR3 is built from 14 residues. The CDR3 nucleotides are TGTGCCAGTAGTTCAGGGCAAAACACCGGGGAGCTGTTTTTT. It yields the protein CASSSGQNTGELFF.

The chain carries TRBV4-1 and TRBJ2-5, with 10 bases fitting TRBD2. J was trimmed by 0 bases and V by 1 base; bases with no gene match: 5. This CDR3 region has 17 residues. Germline V gene lookup returns CDR1 MGHRA and CDR2 YSYEKL. DNA for the CDR3: TGCGCCAGCAGCCAAGCTAGCGGGGGACCGTACCAAGAGACCCAGTACTTC. It codes for CASSQASGGPYQETQYF.

CDR3 region: CASSQTSGTYNEQFF. The CDR3 region has the DNA TGCGCCAGCAGCCAGACTAGCGGCACCTACAATGAGCAGTTCTTC. V usage is TRBV4-1 and J usage is TRBJ2-1; 9 bases fit TRBD2. CDR3 length: 15 amino acids. Germline CDR1 MGHRA, CDR2 YSYEKL. Germline trimming cut 3 bases from V and 2 bases from J; bases unmatched to any gene: 2.

The V and J genes are TRBV4-3 and TRBJ1-3, with unresolved D. The CDR3 extends over 11 amino acids. Between the trimmed V and J ends, which lost 5 bases and 4 bases, there was a span of 3 bases. The germline V gene encodes CDR1 LGHNA and CDR2 YSLEER. The CDR3 region has the DNA TGCGCCAGCAGCTCGGGAAACACCATATATTTT. Translation: CASSSGNTIYF.

The V and J genes are TRBV18 and TRBJ2-3, with 10 positions matching TRBD1. Unmatched junction bases numbered 5, after V lost 3 bases and J lost 2 bases. CDR3 length: 16 amino acids. CDR1 and CDR2 (germline): KGHSH, LQKENI. The CDR3 region has the DNA TGTGCCAGCTCACCCCCGGGACAGGGGCCCACAGATACGCAGTATTTT. It yields the protein CASSPPGQGPTDTQYF.

This clone was picked up many times. In nucleotides, the CDR3 is TGCACCAGCAGCCAAGATCGTCAGATGATTCCTGGAAACACCATATATTTT. This gives the protein CTSSQDRQMIPGNTIYF. V gene TRBV1 combines with J gene TRBJ1-3; the table's TRBD1 call for D was not verified on the DNA. TRBV1 is a recognized pseudogene. CDR3 size: 17 residues.

The J gene is TRBJ1-1, the V gene TRBV6-1; D remains unclear. Germline V CDR1 and CDR2: MNHNS, SASEGT. The length of the CDR3 is 16 residues. Trimming shortened V by 2 bases and J by 5 bases, and 18 bases separated the two germline ends. CDR3 in amino acids: CASSEHYSGRGTEAFF. The CDR3 DNA reads TGTGCCAGCAGTGAACATTACAGCGGAAGAGGTACTGAAGCTTTCTTT.

This clone was picked up a small number of times. This chain connects TRBV10-1 to TRBJ2-2, with a possible D match to TRBD1 (6 bases). This CDR3 has 15 amino acids. Germline V gives CDR1 WNHNN, CDR2 SYGVQD (reference sequence). V was shortened by 2 bases and J by 4 bases, with 11 bases between the two germline ends. This CDR3 reads CASSEEGGITGELFF. CDR3 nucleotide sequence: TGCGCCAGCAGTGAGGAAGGGGGAATCACCGGGGAGCTGTTTTTT.

CDR3 nucleotide sequence: TGTGCCAGCAGCAACGGGAACAGTCTACAAGAGACCCAGTACTTC. Translated: CASSNGNSLQETQYF. The J gene is TRBJ2-5, the V gene TRBV11-3; TRBD2 might be the D (5 bases). Germline V gene sequence: CDR1 SGHNT, CDR2 YENEEA. V was pared by 5 bases and J by 2 bases, with 15 bases between. This CDR3 region has 15 residues. The entire variable domain, with the rest obtained from reference TRBV11-3 and TRBJ2-5, is as follows: EAGVVQSPRYKIIEKKQPVAFWCNPISGHNTLYWYLQNLGQGPELLIRYENEEAVDDSQLPKDRFSAERLKGVDSTLKIQPAELGDSAVYLCASSNGNSLQETQYFGPGTRLLVL.